Sequencing of this TCR beta chain was carried out in a study of T cells in Graves' hyperthyroidism and ophthalmopathy. From RNA transcripts, TCR beta CDR3 regions were amplified. Using the HTBI primer set, a first-round RT-PCR was run on the TCR CDR3. TCRdb used MiXCR to reprocess the multiplex PCR reads, holding one entry per CDR3 protein. The sample has fewer than 850,000 distinct CDR3 sequences; 17% are singletons. The sequence derives from a man aged 50-59 years with Graves' hyperthyroidism. The sample was blood.

The CDR3 coding sequence is TGTGCCAGCATGGACAGGGCCAATGGCAATCAGCCCCAGCATTTT. Its protein is CASMDRANGNQPQHF. The gene calls are TRBV6-1 and TRBJ1-5, with 8 bases lining up with TRBD1. Germline CDR1 MNHNS, CDR2 SASEGT. With 7 bases clipped from V and 2 bases from J, the junction kept 7 bases outside the gene matches. The CDR3 runs 15 residues.